The rows below give T cell receptor beta chains drawn from one sample of a study of CD8 T cells in ankylosing spondylitis. MiXCR, run by TCRdb on the 5' RACE reads, gives a single entry per CDR3 protein. This sample carries roughly 440,000 distinct CDR3 sequences, about a sixth of them seen once, and the ten largest clones take just over 1%. Sequencing was performed on blood, either unsorted or a sorted T cell fraction (not recorded which). Receptors were obtained from a male donor with ankylosing spondylitis. CDR3s include the opening cysteine and the closing phenylalanine or tryptophan. A D gene is named only where the DNA matches it firmly. Rows may omit the clone size; those that give it use once, few, many or a size class.

D: -; J: TRBJ1-1; size: many; V: TRBV5-1; DNA: TGCGCCAGCAGCTTGGCCCCCGCGAACACTGAAGCTTTCTTT; CDR3: CASSLAPANTEAFF
D: TRBD2; J: TRBJ2-3; size: -; V: TRBV29-1; DNA: TGCAGCGTTGATTCTTGGCGGGGGAGGGCAGATACGCAGTATTTT; CDR3: CSVDSWRGRADTQYF
D: TRBD1; J: TRBJ2-1; size: many; V: TRBV5-1; DNA: TGCGCCAGCAGCTTACAGGGGATTTACAATGAGCAGTTCTTC; CDR3: CASSLQGIYNEQFF
D: TRBD1; J: TRBJ1-1; size: -; V: TRBV7-6; DNA: TGTGCCAGCAGCCCCCGACAGGGGGGATACACTGAAGCTTTCTTT; CDR3: CASSPRQGGYTEAFF
D: TRBD2; J: TRBJ2-5; size: few; V: TRBV10-3; DNA: TGTGCCATCGGGGGACTAGCGGGGGGGCCTGAGACCCAGTACTTC; CDR3: CAIGGLAGGPETQYF
D: TRBD1; J: TRBJ1-5; size: few; V: TRBV20-1; DNA: TGCAGTGCTAGAGTCGGGACAGATAGCAATCAGCCCCAGCATTTT; CDR3: CSARVGTDSNQPQHF
D: -; J: TRBJ2-7; size: few; V: TRBV3-1; DNA: TGTGCCAGCAGCCAAGGGCAAGCGGCCCCCTACGAGCAGTACTTC; CDR3: CASSQGQAAPYEQYF
D: -; J: TRBJ1-2; size: few; V: TRBV2; DNA: TGTGCCAGCAGTGAACCCTATGGGGGCGAGAACTATGGCTACACCTTC; CDR3: CASSEPYGGENYGYTF
D: -; J: TRBJ1-1; size: -; V: TRBV5-1; DNA: TGCGCCAGCAGCCCCTCGGACACAGGGCGAGAAGCTTTCTTT; CDR3: CASSPSDTGREAFF
D: -; J: TRBJ1-6; size: many; V: TRBV7-6; DNA: TGTGCCAGCAGCTTAGCACAGAATAATTCACCCCTCCACTTT; CDR3: CASSLAQNNSPLHF
D: TRBD2; J: TRBJ2-3; size: few; V: TRBV10-3; DNA: TGTGCCATCAAGGCGGCGGGAGGGAGCCCAGATACGCAGTATTTT; CDR3: CAIKAAGGSPDTQYF
D: -; J: TRBJ1-2; size: few; V: TRBV6-5; DNA: TGTGCCAGCAGTTACTCTCAGGGCGGGAACTATGGCTACACCTTC; CDR3: CASSYSQGGNYGYTF
D: -; J: TRBJ1-2; size: -; V: TRBV3-1; DNA: TGTGCCAGCAGCCAAGTGGGTCGGGCTAACTATGGCTACACCTTC; CDR3: CASSQVGRANYGYTF
D: -; J: TRBJ2-2; size: -; V: TRBV12-3/TRBV12-4; DNA: TGTGCCAGCAGTCCCCTGGGTGCGCACACCGGGGAGCTGTTTTTT; CDR3: CASSPLGAHTGELFF
D: TRBD1; J: TRBJ2-2; size: -; V: TRBV24-1; DNA: TGTGCCACCAGTGAACCGACAGGGGGCCCATACACCGGGGAGCTGTTTTTT; CDR3: CATSEPTGGPYTGELFF
D: -; J: TRBJ2-1; size: -; V: TRBV20-1; DNA: TGCAGTGCTAGTAATTTTGACGGGGGTGGATCCTACAATGAGCAGTTCTTC; CDR3: CSASNFDGGGSYNEQFF
D: TRBD2; J: TRBJ2-1; size: -; V: TRBV11-3; DNA: TGTGCCAGCACGGGAGGGTTGACCCCCTACAATGAGCAGTTCTTC; CDR3: CASTGGLTPYNEQFF
D: TRBD1; J: TRBJ2-1; size: -; V: TRBV7-2; DNA: TGTGCCAGCAGCTTAGACGGGACAGGGGTGAAGAATGAGCAGTTCTTC; CDR3: CASSLDGTGVKNEQFF
D: -; J: TRBJ2-3; size: few; V: TRBV1; DNA: TGCACCAGCAGCCAAGATCGCGGACTTGAAGATACGCAGTATTTT; CDR3: CTSSQDRGLEDTQYF
D: -; J: TRBJ2-5; size: -; V: TRBV2; DNA: TGTGCCAGCAGCTTTGCCGGGACGGACAAAGAGACCCAGTACTTC; CDR3: CASSFAGTDKETQYF
D: -; J: TRBJ1-1; size: few; V: TRBV2; DNA: TGTGCCAGCAGAGGGCCCGAGAACACTGAAGCTTTCTTT; CDR3: CASRGPENTEAFF
D: -; J: TRBJ2-7; size: few; V: TRBV4-2; DNA: TGTGCCAGCAGCCAAGATTTGGGTCAGAGGGCCGAGCAGTACTTC; CDR3: CASSQDLGQRAEQYF
D: -; J: TRBJ2-5; size: -; V: TRBV3-1; DNA: TGTGCCAGCTGCCAAGATATCGCCAACACGCAAGAGACCCAGTACTTC; CDR3: CASCQDIANTQETQYF
D: TRBD1; J: TRBJ1-1; size: -; V: TRBV5-5; DNA: TGTGCCAGCAGGCTAAGCCTACAGGGGGCGGACACTGAAGCTTTCTTT; CDR3: CASRLSLQGADTEAFF
D: -; J: TRBJ1-1; size: few; V: TRBV3-1; DNA: TGTGCCAGCAGCCAGACGCACACTGAAGCTTTCTTT; CDR3: CASSQTHTEAFF
D: -; J: TRBJ1-5; size: many; V: TRBV2; DNA: TGTGCCAGCAGTGAGGGGGGTACGGGGAAGGGGCCCCAGCATTTT; CDR3: CASSEGGTGKGPQHF
D: -; J: TRBJ1-1; size: -; V: TRBV6-5; DNA: TGTGCCAGCAGTTACTCGCGGGTCACTGAAGCTTTCTTT; CDR3: CASSYSRVTEAFF
D: TRBD1; J: TRBJ1-4; size: few; V: TRBV19; DNA: TGTGCCAGTAGGCCGGGACAGGTGGGCCGAGGACTGTTTTTT; CDR3: CASRPGQVGRGLFF
D: -; J: TRBJ2-7; size: few; V: TRBV28; DNA: TGTGCCAGCAGTCCCCCCGGGACCAGTCCTAAAGAGCAGTACTTC; CDR3: CASSPPGTSPKEQYF
D: TRBD2; J: TRBJ2-7; size: many; V: TRBV14; DNA: TGTGCCAGCAGCCCACTAGCGGGAGCCTCCTACGAGCAGTACTTC; CDR3: CASSPLAGASYEQYF
D: -; J: TRBJ1-3; size: -; V: TRBV21-1; DNA: TGTGCCAGCAGCAAAGGGACAAAGGACGGGGGAAACACCATATATTTT; CDR3: CASSKGTKDGGNTIYF
D: -; J: TRBJ1-5; size: -; V: TRBV19; DNA: TGTGCCAGTAGTATGTGGGGCTACAATCAGCCCCAGCATTTT; CDR3: CASSMWGYNQPQHF
D: -; J: TRBJ1-5; size: few; V: TRBV28; DNA: TGTGCCAGCAGCCCCGCAAGGGGCGCACAGCCCCAGCATTTT; CDR3: CASSPARGAQPQHF
D: -; J: TRBJ1-5; size: many; V: TRBV10-3; DNA: TGTGCCATCAGTGAGTCAGGACAGAGCAATCAGCCCCAGCATTTT; CDR3: CAISESGQSNQPQHF
D: TRBD2; J: TRBJ2-2; size: -; V: TRBV29-1; DNA: TGCAGCGTTGATGGGACTAGCGGGGGCCGGGGCACCGGGGAGCTGTTTTTT; CDR3: CSVDGTSGGRGTGELFF
D: -; J: TRBJ2-7; size: -; V: TRBV11-1; DNA: TGTGCCAGCAGCAGGGCCGGGACTCTTACCCCCTACGAGCAGTACTTC; CDR3: CASSRAGTLTPYEQYF
D: -; J: TRBJ2-7; size: -; V: TRBV20-1; DNA: TGCAGTGCTCATCGGGACCGCTCCTACGAGCAGTACTTC; CDR3: CSAHRDRSYEQYF
D: TRBD1; J: TRBJ2-5; size: few; V: TRBV24-1; DNA: TGTGCCACCAGTGACCGGACAGGGGGCGCAGAGACCCAGTACTTC; CDR3: CATSDRTGGAETQYF
D: -; J: TRBJ1-3; size: -; V: TRBV20-1; DNA: TGCAGTGCTAGTCGCCAGGGACCCACACGGGGAAACACCATATATTTT; CDR3: CSASRQGPTRGNTIYF
D: -; J: TRBJ2-7; size: few; V: TRBV11-2; DNA: TGTGCCAGCAGCTTAAGAGAGGGCCCATACTACGAGCAGTACTTC; CDR3: CASSLREGPYYEQYF
D: TRBD2; J: TRBJ2-3; size: -; V: TRBV4-1; DNA: TGCGCCAGCAGAAAGCGGGGGGGCACAGATACGCAGTATTTT; CDR3: CASRKRGGTDTQYF
D: TRBD1; J: TRBJ2-5; size: -; V: TRBV9; DNA: TGTGCCAGCAGCACCCGACAGGGCGAGGGGACCCAGTACTTC; CDR3: CASSTRQGEGTQYF
D: TRBD1; J: TRBJ1-2; size: -; V: TRBV20-1; DNA: TGCAGTGCTAAAGCAGACAGGGTGTACTATGGCTACACCTTC; CDR3: CSAKADRVYYGYTF
D: -; J: TRBJ2-1; size: -; V: TRBV3-1; DNA: TGTGCCAGCAGCCAAGAATGGGCTGAGCAGTTCTTC; CDR3: CASSQEWAEQFF
D: -; J: TRBJ1-4; size: -; V: TRBV5-5; DNA: TGTGCCAGCAGCTTGGCCGGGAGGTCTAATGAAAAACTGTTTTTT; CDR3: CASSLAGRSNEKLFF
D: TRBD1; J: TRBJ1-5; size: few; V: TRBV12-3/TRBV12-4; DNA: TGTGCCAGCACCGAGGGGGCTCAGCCCCAGCATTTT; CDR3: CASTEGAQPQHF
D: -; J: TRBJ2-5; size: few; V: TRBV20-1; DNA: TGCAGTGCTAGTCGTCTAGCTGGAGAGACCCAGTACTTC; CDR3: CSASRLAGETQYF
D: TRBD1; J: TRBJ2-1; size: few; V: TRBV7-9; DNA: TGTGCCAGCAGGTCCGGGACAGGGACCCACAATGAGCAGTTCTTC; CDR3: CASRSGTGTHNEQFF
D: -; J: TRBJ2-1; size: -; V: TRBV30; DNA: TGTGCCGGGGGGGTGCAGGGGTACGATGAGCAGTTCTTC; CDR3: CAGGVQGYDEQFF
D: TRBD2; J: TRBJ2-7; size: -; V: TRBV6-2/TRBV6-3; DNA: TGTGCCAGTTCCTCCAGACTAGCGGGGGGCTGGTACGAGCAGTACTTC; CDR3: CASSSRLAGGWYEQYF
D: TRBD1; J: TRBJ1-1; size: -; V: TRBV6-1; DNA: TGTGCCAGCAGGGGCCGGGGGCAGGGGGAAAAAACTGAAGCTTTCTTT; CDR3: CASRGRGQGEKTEAFF
D: -; J: TRBJ2-3; size: -; V: TRBV7-9; DNA: TGTGCCAGCAGCTTAGATGGGCCCCTTGCAGATACGCAGTATTTT; CDR3: CASSLDGPLADTQYF
D: -; J: TRBJ1-5; size: few; V: TRBV27; DNA: TGTGCCACCCTCGAGCCCCATAGAAATAATCAGCCCCAGCATTTT; CDR3: CATLEPHRNNQPQHF
D: -; J: TRBJ1-6; size: many; V: TRBV5-1; DNA: TGCGCCAGCAGCTTGGAGGGAGGGTTGAATCGGTCACCCCTCCACTTT; CDR3: CASSLEGGLNRSPLHF
D: -; J: TRBJ2-3; size: few; V: TRBV9; DNA: TGTGCCAGCAGCGTCCAAGTCATGGGAGATACGCAGTATTTT; CDR3: CASSVQVMGDTQYF
D: -; J: TRBJ2-5; size: few; V: TRBV20-1; DNA: TGCAGTGCTCTACCGGACACTTACCCAACGGAGACCCAGTACTTC; CDR3: CSALPDTYPTETQYF
D: -; J: TRBJ1-5; size: many; V: TRBV9; DNA: TGTGCCAGCAGCGTAGCAGGAGGCAATCAGCCCCAGCATTTT; CDR3: CASSVAGGNQPQHF